This T cell receptor beta chain was observed in a study of blood T cell repertoires in COVID-19. In the original analysis: How many nucleated cells were present was estimated from reference gene primer amplification. Data came from immunoSEQ multiplex PCR; TCRdb stores just in-frame clones and leaves some out. V and J calls plus clone size are reproduced from that table; the DNA served to infer D and trimming. This sample has 180,000 or so clones, with about 87% found just once. This TCR was recovered from a woman aged 45-65 years with acute or convalescent COVID-19. The material sequenced was peripheral blood.

In DNA, the CDR3 is TGTGCCAGCAGCTTAGATGAGCTAGCGGGGGGGCCGAACACCGGGGAGCTGTTTTTT. Its protein is CASSLDELAGGPNTGELFF. The V and J genes are TRBV11-2 and TRBJ2-2; 12 bases are a match to TRBD2. With 0 bases clipped from V and 0 bases from J, the junction kept 5 bases outside the gene matches. The V gene's germline CDR1 is SGHAT and CDR2 FQNNGV. The CDR3 has 19 residues.